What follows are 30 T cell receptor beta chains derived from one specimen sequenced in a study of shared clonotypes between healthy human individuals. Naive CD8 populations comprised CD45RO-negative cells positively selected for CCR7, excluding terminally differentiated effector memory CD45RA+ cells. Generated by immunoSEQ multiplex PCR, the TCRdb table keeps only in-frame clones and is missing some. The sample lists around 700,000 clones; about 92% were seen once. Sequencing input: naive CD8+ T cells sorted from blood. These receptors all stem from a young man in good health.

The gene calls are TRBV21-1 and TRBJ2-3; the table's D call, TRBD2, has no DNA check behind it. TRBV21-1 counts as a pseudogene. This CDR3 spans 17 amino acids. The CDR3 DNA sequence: TGTGCCAGCATCAGGACTAGCGGGAGGGAGGGGACAGATACGCAGTATTTT. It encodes CASIRTSGREGTDTQYF.

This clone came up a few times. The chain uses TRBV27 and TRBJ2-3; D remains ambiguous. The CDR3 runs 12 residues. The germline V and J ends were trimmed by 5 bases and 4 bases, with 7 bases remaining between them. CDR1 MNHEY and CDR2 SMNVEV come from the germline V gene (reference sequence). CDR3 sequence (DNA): TGTGCCAGCAGTAAGAAACCAGATACGCAGTATTTT. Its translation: CASSKKPDTQYF.

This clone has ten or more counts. The CDR3 protein is CATGWLRPQHF. The DNA for the CDR3 is TGTGCCACCGGGTGGTTGCGGCCCCAGCATTTT. The chain joins TRBV27 to TRBJ1-5; no clear D. Between the trimmed V and J ends, which lost 10 bases and 9 bases, there was a span of 13 bases. CDR3 length: 11 amino acids. CDR1 and CDR2 (germline): MNHEY, SMNVEV (reference sequence).

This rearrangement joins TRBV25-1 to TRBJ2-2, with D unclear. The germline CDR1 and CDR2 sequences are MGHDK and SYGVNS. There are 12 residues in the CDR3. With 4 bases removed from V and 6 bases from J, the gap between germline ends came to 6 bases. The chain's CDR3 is CASSVVPGELFF. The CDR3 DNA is TGTGCCAGCAGTGTAGTTCCCGGGGAGCTGTTTTTT.

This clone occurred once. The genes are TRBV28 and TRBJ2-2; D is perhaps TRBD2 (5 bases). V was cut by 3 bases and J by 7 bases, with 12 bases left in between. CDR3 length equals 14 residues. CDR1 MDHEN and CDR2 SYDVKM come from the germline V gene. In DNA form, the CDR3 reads TGTGCCAGCAGTTTTGGGAGCGTGGGCGGGGAGCTGTTTTTT. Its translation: CASSFGSVGGELFF.

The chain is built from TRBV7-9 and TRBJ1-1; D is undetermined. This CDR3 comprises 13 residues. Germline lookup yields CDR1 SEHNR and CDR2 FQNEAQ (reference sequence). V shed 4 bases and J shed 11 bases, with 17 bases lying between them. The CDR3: CASSSSLVEVAFF. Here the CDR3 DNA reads TGTGCCAGCAGCTCGTCATTAGTGGAAGTGGCTTTCTTT.

CDR3 region: CASSDRMNTEAFF. The CDR3 DNA sequence: TGCGCCAGCAGTGACCGAATGAACACTGAAGCTTTCTTT. The chain carries TRBV10-1 and TRBJ1-1; D remains unclear. Trimming stripped 3 bases from V and 0 bases from J, with 5 bases between. Germline CDR1 is WNHNN and CDR2 is SYGVQD (reference sequence). This CDR3 has 13 amino acids.

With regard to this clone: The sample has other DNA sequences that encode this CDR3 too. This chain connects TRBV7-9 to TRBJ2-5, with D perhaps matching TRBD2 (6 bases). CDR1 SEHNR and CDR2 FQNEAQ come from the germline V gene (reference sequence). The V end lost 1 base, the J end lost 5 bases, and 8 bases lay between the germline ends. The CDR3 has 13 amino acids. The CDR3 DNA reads TGTGCCAGCAGCTTAGAGGGAGGTGAGACCCAGTACTTC. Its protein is CASSLEGGETQYF.

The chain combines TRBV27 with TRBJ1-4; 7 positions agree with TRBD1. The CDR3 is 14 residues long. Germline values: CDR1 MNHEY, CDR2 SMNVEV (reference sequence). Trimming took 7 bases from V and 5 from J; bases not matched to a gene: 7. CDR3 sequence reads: CASTTGTANEKLFF. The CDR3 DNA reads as TGTGCCAGCACCACCGGGACAGCGAATGAAAAACTGTTTTTT.

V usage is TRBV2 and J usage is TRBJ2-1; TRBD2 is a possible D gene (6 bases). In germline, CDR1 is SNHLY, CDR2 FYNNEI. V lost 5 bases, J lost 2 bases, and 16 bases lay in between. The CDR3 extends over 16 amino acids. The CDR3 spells CASSKVGGDTYNEQFF. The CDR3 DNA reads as TGTGCCAGCAGTAAAGTGGGGGGAGACACCTACAATGAGCAGTTCTTC.

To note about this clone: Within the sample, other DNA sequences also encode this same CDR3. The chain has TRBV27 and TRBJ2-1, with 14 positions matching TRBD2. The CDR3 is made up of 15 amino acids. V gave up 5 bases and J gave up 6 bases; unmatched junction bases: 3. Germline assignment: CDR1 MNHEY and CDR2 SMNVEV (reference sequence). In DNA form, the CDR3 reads TGTGCCAGCAGTCTAGGGACTAGCGGGAGCAATGAGCAGTTCTTC. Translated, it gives CASSLGTSGSNEQFF.

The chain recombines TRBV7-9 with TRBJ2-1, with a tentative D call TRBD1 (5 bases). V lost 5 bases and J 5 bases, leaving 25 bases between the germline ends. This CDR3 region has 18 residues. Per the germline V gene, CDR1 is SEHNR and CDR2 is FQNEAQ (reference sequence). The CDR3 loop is CASSPLVMADMGHNEQFF. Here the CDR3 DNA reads TGTGCCAGCAGCCCCCTGGTCATGGCGGACATGGGGCACAATGAGCAGTTCTTC.

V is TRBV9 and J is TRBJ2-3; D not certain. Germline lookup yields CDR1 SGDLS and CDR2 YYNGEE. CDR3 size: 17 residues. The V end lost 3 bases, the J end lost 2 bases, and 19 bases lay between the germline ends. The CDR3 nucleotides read TGTGCCAGCAGCGGAGGTGGTGGACCACAATACACAGATACGCAGTATTTT. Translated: CASSGGGGPQYTDTQYF. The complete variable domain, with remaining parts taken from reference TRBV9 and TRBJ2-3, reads DSGVTQTPKHLITATGQRVTLRCSPRSGDLSVYWYQQSLDQGLQFLIQYYNGEERAKGNILERFSAQQFPDLHSELNLSSLELGDSALYFCASSGGGGPQYTDTQYFGPGTRLTVL.

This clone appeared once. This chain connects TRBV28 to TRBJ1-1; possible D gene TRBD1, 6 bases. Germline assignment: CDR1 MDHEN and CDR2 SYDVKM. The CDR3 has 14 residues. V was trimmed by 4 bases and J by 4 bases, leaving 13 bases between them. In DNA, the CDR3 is TGTGCCAGCAGTTCTCTATTAGGGGGCACTGAAGCTTTCTTT. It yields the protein CASSSLLGGTEAFF.

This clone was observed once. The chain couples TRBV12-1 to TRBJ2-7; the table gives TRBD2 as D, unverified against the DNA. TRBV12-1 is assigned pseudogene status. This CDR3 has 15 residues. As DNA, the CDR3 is TGTGCCAGCAGCTTTGCCCCGGTGACTACCTACGAGCAGTACTTC. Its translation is CASSFAPVTTYEQYF.

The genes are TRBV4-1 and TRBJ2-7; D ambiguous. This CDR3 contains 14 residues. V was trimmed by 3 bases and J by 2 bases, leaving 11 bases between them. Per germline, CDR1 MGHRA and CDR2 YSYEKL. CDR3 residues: CASSHPGRPYEQYF. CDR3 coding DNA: TGCGCCAGCAGCCACCCCGGGCGGCCCTACGAGCAGTACTTC.

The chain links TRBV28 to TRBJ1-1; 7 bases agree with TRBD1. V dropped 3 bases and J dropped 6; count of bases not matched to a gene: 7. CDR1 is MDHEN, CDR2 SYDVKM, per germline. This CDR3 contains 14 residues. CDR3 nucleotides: TGTGCCAGCAGTTTTCAGGGGGGTTTGGCTGAAGCTTTCTTT. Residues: CASSFQGGLAEAFF.

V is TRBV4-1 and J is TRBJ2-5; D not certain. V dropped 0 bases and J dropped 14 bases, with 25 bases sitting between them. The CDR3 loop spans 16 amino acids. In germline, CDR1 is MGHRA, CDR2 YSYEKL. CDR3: CASSQEAPPGASTRYF. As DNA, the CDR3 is TGCGCCAGCAGCCAAGAAGCCCCCCCCGGCGCATCCACCAGATACTTC.

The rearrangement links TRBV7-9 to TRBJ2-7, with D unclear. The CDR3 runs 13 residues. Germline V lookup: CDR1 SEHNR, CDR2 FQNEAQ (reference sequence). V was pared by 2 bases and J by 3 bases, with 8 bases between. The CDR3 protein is CASSLSAFYEQYF. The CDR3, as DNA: TGTGCCAGCAGCTTATCGGCGTTCTACGAGCAGTACTTC.

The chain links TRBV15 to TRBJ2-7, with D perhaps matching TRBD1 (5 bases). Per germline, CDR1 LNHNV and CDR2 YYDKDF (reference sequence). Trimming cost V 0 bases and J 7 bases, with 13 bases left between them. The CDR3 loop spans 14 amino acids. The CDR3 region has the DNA TGTGCCACCAGCAGAGAGGCAGGGTCTCGGGAGCAGTACTTC. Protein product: CATSREAGSREQYF.

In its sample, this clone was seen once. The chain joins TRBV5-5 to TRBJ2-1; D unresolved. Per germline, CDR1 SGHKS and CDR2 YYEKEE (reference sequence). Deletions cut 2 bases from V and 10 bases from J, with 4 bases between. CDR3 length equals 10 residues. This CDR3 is CASSLREQFF. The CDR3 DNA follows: TGTGCCAGCAGCTTAAGGGAGCAGTTCTTC. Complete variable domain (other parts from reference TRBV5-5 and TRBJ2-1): DAGVTQSPTHLIKTRGQQVTLRCSPISGHKSVSWYQQVLGQGPQFIFQYYEKEERGRGNFPDRFSARQFPNYSSELNVNALLLGDSALYLCASSLREQFFGPGTRLTVL.

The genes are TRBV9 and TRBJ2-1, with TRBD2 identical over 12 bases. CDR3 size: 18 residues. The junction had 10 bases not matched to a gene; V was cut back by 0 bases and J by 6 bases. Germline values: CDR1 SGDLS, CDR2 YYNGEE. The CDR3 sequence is CASSVEGLAGPRGNEQFF. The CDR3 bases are TGTGCCAGCAGCGTAGAAGGACTAGCGGGACCCCGGGGCAATGAGCAGTTCTTC.

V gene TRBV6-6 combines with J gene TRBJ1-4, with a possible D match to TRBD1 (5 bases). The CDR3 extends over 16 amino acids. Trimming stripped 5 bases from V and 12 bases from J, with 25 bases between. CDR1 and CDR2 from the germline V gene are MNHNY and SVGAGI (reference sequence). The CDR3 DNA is TGTGCCAGCAGTACCCTCGACCGGGACGGAACTTCGGAACTGTTTTTT. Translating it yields CASSTLDRDGTSELFF.

CDR3 sequence reads: CAISERTAQETQYF. Written as DNA, the CDR3 is TGTGCCATCAGTGAGCGGACAGCTCAAGAGACCCAGTACTTC. The V gene is TRBV10-3, the J gene TRBJ2-5, with D tentatively TRBD1 (6 bases). This CDR3 contains 14 residues. The V end lost 2 bases, the J end lost 2 bases, and 9 bases lay between the germline ends. The germline CDR1 and CDR2 sequences are ENHRY and SYGVKD.

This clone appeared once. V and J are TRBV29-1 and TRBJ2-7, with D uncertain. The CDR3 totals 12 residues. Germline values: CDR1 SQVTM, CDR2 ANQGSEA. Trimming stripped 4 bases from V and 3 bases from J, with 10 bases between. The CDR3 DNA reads TGCAGCGTTGGAAATGGAATCTACGAGCAGTACTTC. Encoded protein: CSVGNGIYEQYF.

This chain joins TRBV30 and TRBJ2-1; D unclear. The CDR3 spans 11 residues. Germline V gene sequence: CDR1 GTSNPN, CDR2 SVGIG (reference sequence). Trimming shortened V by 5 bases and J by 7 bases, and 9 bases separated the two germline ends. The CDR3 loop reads CAWDQVNEQFF. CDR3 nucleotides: TGTGCCTGGGATCAGGTGAATGAGCAGTTCTTC.

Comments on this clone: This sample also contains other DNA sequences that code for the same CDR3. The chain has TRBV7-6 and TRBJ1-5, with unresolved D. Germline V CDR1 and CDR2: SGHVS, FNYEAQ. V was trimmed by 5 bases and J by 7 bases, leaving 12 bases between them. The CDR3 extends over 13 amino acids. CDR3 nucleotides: TGTGCCAGCAGCCTGGGCCCGGGGCAGCCCCAGCATTTT. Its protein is CASSLGPGQPQHF.

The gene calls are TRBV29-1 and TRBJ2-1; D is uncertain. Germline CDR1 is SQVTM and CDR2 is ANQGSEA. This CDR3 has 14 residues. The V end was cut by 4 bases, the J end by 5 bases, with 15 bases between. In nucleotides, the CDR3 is TGCAGCGTTGCTGCACAGACAATAAACAATGAGCAGTTCTTC. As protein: CSVAAQTINNEQFF.

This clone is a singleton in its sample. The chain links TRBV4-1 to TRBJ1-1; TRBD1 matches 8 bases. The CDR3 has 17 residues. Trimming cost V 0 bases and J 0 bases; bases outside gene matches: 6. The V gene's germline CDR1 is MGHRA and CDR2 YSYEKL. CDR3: CASSQEPGGDMNTEAFF. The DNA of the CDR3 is TGCGCCAGCAGCCAAGAACCAGGGGGCGACATGAACACTGAAGCTTTCTTT.

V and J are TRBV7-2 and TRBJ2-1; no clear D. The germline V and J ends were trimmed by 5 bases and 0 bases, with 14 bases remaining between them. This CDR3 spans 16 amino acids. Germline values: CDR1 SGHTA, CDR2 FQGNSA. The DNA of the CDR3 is TGTGCCAGCAGCCCTTTTAGCCGGAGCTCCTACAATGAGCAGTTCTTC. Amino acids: CASSPFSRSSYNEQFF.